This T cell receptor (beta chain) stems from a study of blood T cell repertoires in COVID-19. This clone was seen more than once but under ten times. With 0 bases removed from V and 8 bases from J, the gap between germline ends came to 7 bases. Looked up from germline, CDR1 is MGHRA and CDR2 is YSYEKL. CDR3 length equals 12 residues. Repertoires were generated with immunoSEQ multiplex PCR, while TCRdb's copy carries only in-frame clones and drops some. This table has about 40,000 clones, roughly 86% appearing once. The receptor's source is a man aged 45-60 years in a cohort sampled during active COVID-19. The chain links TRBV4-1 to TRBJ1-2; D call uncertain. Source material: peripheral blood. In DNA, the CDR3 is TGCGCCAGCAGCCAAGATTGGCGGGGCTACACCTTC. It is translated as CASSQDWRGYTF.